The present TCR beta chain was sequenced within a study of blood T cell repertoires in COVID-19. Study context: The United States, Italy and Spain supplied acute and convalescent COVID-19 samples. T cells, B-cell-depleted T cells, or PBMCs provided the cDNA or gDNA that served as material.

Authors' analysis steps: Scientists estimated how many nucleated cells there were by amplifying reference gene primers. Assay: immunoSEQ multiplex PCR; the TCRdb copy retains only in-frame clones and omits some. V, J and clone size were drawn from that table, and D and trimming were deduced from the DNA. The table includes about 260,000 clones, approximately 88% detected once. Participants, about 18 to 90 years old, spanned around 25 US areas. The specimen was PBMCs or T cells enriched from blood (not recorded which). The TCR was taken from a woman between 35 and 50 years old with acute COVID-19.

The CDR3 sequence is CASSLGFYGYTF. DNA for the CDR3: TGTGCCAGCAGTTTAGGCTTCTACGGCTACACCTTC. The chain links TRBV12-3 or TRBV12-4 to TRBJ1-2; D is unresolved. The CDR3 is made up of 12 amino acids. Trimming removed 1 base at V and 8 bases at J, with 8 bases between.